What follows describes a single T cell receptor (beta chain). No antigen is known for it. The data are from a study of lymphopenia after photon versus proton radiotherapy. Germline-derived CDR1 and CDR2 are GTSNPN and SVGIG (reference sequence). The V gene lost 1 base and the J gene lost 3 bases, with 16 bases spanning the gap. CDR3 length equals 15 residues. Study-wide points: A bigger post-nadir fall in TCR diversity correlated inversely with survival time in deceased patients. Proton therapy kept repertoires fairly stable, unlike photons, which gained effector/memory cells. Oligoclonal CD8+ Temra expansion after nadir drove photon patients' diversity drop. Authors raise, but do not show, better survival with proton therapy.

Assay used: immunoSEQ multiplex PCR; TCRdb lists only in-frame clones, some missing. The sample consists of tens of thousands of clones, 84% of them appearing once. The chain combines TRBV30 with TRBJ2-7; tentatively, D is TRBD2 (5 bases). This clonotype was sampled from a woman aged 70-85 years with pancreatic cancer. Sequences were derived from peripheral blood, sampled from a patient treated with proton-based radiotherapy. CDR3 sequence reads: CAWSGEGSSRYEQYF. As DNA, the CDR3 is TGTGCCTGGAGTGGTGAGGGTTCCTCTCGCTACGAGCAGTACTTC.